This T cell receptor (beta chain) was sequenced for a study of T cells in Graves' hyperthyroidism and ophthalmopathy. The V end was cut by 2 bases, the J end by 7 bases, with 12 bases between. The CDR3 has 13 residues. Germline CDR1 reads SGHAT; CDR2 reads FQNNGV. This clonotype was seen ten or more times. RNA transcripts yielded amplified TCR beta CDR3 regions. The HTBI primer set served for first-round RT-PCR of the TCR CDR3. Via MiXCR, TCRdb re-called the multiplex PCR reads, giving one row per CDR3 protein. In the table there are roughly 500,000 distinct CDR3 sequences, approximately 15% of which are singletons.

The chain carries TRBV11-2 and TRBJ2-7; D might be TRBD1 or TRBD2, each matching 5 bases. The receptor's source is a woman under 40 with Graves' hyperthyroidism that later progressed to Graves' ophthalmopathy. Specimen: blood. The CDR3 loop reads CASSLMERGEQYF. CDR3 nucleotides: TGTGCCAGCAGCTTAATGGAGAGGGGTGAGCAGTACTTC.